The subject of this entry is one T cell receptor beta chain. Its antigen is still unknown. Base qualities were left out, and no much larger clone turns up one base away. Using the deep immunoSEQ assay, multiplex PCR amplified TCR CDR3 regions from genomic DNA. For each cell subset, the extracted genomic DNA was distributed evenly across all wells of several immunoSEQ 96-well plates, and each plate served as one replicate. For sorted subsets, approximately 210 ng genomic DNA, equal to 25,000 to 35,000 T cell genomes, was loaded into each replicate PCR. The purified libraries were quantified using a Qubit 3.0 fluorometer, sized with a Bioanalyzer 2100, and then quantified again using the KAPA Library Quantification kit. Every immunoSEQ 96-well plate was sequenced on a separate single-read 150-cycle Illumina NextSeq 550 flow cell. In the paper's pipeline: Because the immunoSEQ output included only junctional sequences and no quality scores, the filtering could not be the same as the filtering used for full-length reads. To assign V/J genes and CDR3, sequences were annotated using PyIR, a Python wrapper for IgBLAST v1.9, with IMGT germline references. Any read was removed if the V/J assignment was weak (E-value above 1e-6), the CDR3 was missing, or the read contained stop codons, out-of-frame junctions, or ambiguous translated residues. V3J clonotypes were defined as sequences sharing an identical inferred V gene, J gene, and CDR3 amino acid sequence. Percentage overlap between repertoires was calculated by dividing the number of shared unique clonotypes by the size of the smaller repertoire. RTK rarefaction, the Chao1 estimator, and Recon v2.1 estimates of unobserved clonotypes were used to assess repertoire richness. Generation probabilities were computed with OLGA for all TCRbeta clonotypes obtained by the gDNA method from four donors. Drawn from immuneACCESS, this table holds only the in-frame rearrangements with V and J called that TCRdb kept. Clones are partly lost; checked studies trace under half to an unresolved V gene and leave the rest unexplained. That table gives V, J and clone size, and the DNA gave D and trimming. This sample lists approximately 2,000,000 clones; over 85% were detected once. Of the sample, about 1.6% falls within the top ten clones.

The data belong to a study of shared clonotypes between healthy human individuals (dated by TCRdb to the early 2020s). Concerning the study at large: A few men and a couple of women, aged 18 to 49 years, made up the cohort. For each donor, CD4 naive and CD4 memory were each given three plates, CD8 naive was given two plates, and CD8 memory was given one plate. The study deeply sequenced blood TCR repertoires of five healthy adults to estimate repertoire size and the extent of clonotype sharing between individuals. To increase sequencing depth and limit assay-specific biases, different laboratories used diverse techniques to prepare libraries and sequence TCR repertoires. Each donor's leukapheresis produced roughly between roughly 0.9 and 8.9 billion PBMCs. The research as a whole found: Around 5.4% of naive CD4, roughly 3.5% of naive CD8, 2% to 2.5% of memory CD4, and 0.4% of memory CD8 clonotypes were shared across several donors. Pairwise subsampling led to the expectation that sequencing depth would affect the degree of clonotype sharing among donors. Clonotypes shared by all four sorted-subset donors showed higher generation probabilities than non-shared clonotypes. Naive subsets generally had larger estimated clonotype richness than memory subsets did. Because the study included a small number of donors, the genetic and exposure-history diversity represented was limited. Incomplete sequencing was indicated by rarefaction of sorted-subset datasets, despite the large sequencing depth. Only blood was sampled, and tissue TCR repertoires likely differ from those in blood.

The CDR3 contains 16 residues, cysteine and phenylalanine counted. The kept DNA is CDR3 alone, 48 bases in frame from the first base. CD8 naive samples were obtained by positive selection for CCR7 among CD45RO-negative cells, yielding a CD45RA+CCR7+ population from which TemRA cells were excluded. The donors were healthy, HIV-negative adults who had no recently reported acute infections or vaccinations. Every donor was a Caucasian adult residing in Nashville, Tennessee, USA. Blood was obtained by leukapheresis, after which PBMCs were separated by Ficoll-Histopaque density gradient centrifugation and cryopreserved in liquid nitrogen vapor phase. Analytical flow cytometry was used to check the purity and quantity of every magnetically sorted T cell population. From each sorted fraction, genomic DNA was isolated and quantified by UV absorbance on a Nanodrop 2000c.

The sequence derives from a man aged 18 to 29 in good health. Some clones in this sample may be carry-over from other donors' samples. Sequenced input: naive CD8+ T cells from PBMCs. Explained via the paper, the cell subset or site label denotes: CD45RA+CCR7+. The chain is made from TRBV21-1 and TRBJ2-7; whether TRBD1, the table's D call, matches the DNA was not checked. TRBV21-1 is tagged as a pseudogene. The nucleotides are TGTGCCAGCAGCAAACGTTACACAGGTGAACTGAACGAGCAGTACTTC. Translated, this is CASSKRYTGELNEQYF.